Listed below are T cell receptor beta chains from one sample, sequenced in a study of glioma-infiltrating T cells after dendritic cell vaccination. Sequencing was performed with immunoSEQ multiplex PCR; in TCRdb, only in-frame clones are kept and a portion is missing. The data hold approximately 50,000 clones, with about 85% observed a single time. This material consisted of blood, taken after dendritic cell vaccination. The receptors derive from a human donor with glioblastoma. Both conserved end residues are part of each CDR3.

v_call cdr3_aa
TRBV30 CAWDDGKSYEQYF
TRBV7-2 CASSPQRVAGSNTGELFF
TRBV18 CASSPVGTLNTEAFF
TRBV28 CASSLYRADGPQHF
TRBV27 CASSLSTRTREQYF
TRBV9 CASSIGTLTGGAFF
TRBV28 CASGHSYEQYF
TRBV30 CAWSVGGRREVFF
TRBV5-3 CARSPETGWNTEAFF
TRBV7-2 CASSPTTGPSDTQYF
TRBV6-5 CASSVTGTLYEQYF
TRBV30 CAWSGDWTIGNEQFF
TRBV7-9 CASSLPDRGVYEQYF
TRBV9 CASSANRASGANVLTF
TRBV7-8 CASREVGQGAYEQYF
TRBV27 CASAGGLNQPQHF
TRBV7-3 CASSAGLSTGELFF
TRBV30 CAWRRTTSGGVYEQYF
TRBV19 CASTGNEKLFF
TRBV30 CAWSVLSWSGNEQFF
TRBV2 CASSEPRNYGYTF
TRBV9 CASSVLGGARNEQFF
TRBV14 CASSQGYSLYGYTF
TRBV7-6 CASSLAAGSVNSPLHF
TRBV27 CASIQGRRPQHF
TRBV25-1 CASSEFGGLKTEAFF
TRBV12-5 CASGEDSTDTQYF
TRBV7-3 CASSLMASGGAHEQFF
TRBV7-3 CASSLRWRRGQETQYF
TRBV25-1 CASSESVTGVSDTQYF
TRBV11-2 CASSPGAYEQYF
TRBV19 CASSIFPETDTQYF
TRBV28 CASSLPGQEYYGYTF
TRBV7-7 CASSPGLNTGELFF
TRBV7-8 CASSSSLAGVLGNTQYF
TRBV7-3 CASSLLGRGGYNEQFF
TRBV29-1 CSVGEGAWQPQHF
TRBV7-2 CASSSWVSGGARETQYF
TRBV25-1 CASSQADRGRDEQFF
TRBV25-1 CASRNTGAIYEQYF
TRBV19 CASRTTGGELFF
TRBV10-3 CAISESQYYEQYF
TRBV5-1 CASSLVGGINTEAFF